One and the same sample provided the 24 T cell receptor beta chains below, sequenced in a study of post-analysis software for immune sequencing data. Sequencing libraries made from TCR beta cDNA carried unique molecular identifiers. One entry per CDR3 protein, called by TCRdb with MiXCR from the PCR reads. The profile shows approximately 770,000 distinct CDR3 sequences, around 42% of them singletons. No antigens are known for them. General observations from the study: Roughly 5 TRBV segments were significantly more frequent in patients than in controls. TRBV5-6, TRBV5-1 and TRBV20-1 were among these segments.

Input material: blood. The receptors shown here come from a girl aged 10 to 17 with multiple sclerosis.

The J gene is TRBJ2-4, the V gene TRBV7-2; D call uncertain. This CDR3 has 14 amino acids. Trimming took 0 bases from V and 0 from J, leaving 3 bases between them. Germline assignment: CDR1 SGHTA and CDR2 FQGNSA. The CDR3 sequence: CASSLAVAKNIQYF. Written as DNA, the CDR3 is TGTGCCAGCAGCTTAGCAGTAGCCAAAAACATTCAGTACTTC.

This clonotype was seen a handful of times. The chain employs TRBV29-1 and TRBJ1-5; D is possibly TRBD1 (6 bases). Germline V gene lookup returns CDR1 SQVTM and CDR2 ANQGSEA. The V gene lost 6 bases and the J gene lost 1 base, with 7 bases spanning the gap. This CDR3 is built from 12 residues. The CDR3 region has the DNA TGCAGCGTGGGGGCAAGCAATCAGCCCCAGCATTTT. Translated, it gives CSVGASNQPQHF.

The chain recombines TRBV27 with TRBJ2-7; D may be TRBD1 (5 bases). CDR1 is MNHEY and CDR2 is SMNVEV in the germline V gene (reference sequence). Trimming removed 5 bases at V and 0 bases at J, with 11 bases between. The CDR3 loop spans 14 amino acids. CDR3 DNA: TGTGCCAGCAGTCTATACAGGAGCTCCTACGAGCAGTACTTC. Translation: CASSLYRSSYEQYF.

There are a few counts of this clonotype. CDR3 region: CATLAPVQNTEAFF. The CDR3 nucleotides read TGTGCCACCCTAGCACCGGTTCAGAACACTGAAGCTTTCTTT. V is TRBV28 and J is TRBJ1-1; D gene uncertain. The CDR3 runs 14 residues. The V end lost 10 bases, the J end lost 1 base, and 16 bases lay between the germline ends. Germline loops: CDR1 MDHEN, CDR2 SYDVKM.

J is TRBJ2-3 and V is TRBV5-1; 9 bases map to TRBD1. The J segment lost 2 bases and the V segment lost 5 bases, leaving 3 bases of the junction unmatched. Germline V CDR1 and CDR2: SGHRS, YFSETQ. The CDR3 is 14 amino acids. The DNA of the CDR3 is TGCGCCAGCAGGCGGGACAGGGACACAGATACGCAGTATTTT. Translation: CASRRDRDTDTQYF.

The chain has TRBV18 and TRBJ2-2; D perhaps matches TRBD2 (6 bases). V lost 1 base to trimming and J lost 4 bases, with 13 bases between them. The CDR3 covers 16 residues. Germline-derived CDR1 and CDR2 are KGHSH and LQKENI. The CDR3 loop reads CASSPRVADLTGELFF. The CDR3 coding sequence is TGTGCCAGCTCACCACGGGTAGCGGACCTCACCGGGGAGCTGTTTTTT.

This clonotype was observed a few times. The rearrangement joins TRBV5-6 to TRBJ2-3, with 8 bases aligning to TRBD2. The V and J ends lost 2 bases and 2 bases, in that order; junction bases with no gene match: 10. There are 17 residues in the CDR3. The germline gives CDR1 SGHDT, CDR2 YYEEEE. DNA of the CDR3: TGTGCCAGCAGCTTCGTCCTGGCGGGAGGCCCCACAGATACGCAGTATTTT. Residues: CASSFVLAGGPTDTQYF.

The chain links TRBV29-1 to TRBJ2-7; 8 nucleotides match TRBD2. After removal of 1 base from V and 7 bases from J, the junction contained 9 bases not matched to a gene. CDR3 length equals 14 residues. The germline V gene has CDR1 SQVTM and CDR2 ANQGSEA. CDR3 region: CSVEGGRHGLEQYF. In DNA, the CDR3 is TGCAGCGTTGAAGGCGGGAGGCACGGGCTGGAGCAGTACTTC.

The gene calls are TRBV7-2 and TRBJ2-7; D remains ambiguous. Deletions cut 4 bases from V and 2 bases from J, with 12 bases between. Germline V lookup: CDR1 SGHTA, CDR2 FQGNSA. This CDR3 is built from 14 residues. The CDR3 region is CASSYLGGAYEQYF. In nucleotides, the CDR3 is TGTGCCAGCAGCTATTTAGGTGGGGCCTACGAGCAGTACTTC.

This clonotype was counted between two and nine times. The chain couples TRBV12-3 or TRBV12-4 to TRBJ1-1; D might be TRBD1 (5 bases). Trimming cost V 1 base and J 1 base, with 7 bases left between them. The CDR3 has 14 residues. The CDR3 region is CASSLGTQNTEAFF. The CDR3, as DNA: TGTGCCAGCAGTTTAGGGACACAGAACACTGAAGCTTTCTTT.

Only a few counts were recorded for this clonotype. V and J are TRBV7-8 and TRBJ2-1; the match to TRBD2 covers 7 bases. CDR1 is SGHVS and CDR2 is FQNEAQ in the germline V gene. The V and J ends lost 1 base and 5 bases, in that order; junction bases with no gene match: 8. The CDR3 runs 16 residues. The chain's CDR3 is CASSLGRSSGHNEQFF. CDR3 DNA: TGTGCCAGCAGCTTAGGTAGGTCTAGCGGTCACAATGAGCAGTTCTTC.

This CDR3 reads CASRLSMADTQYF. CDR3 in DNA: TGTGCCAGCAGGTTATCTATGGCAGATACGCAGTATTTT. The V and J genes are TRBV12-3 or TRBV12-4 and TRBJ2-3; D unclear. V shed 6 bases and J shed 4 bases, with 11 bases lying between them. CDR3 length: 13 amino acids.

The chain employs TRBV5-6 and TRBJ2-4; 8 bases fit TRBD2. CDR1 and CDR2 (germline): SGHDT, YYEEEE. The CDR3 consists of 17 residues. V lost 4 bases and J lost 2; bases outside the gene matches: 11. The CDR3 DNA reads TGTGCCAGCAGCCTACGAGGTAGCGGGATGACCAAAAACATTCAGTACTTC. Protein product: CASSLRGSGMTKNIQYF.

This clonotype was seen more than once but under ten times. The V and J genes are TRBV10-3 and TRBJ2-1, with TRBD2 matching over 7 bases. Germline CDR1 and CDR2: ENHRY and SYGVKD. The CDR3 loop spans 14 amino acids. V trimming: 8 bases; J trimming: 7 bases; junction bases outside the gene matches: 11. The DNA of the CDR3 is TGTGCCATCGGTCGAGCGGGAATGGGGAATGAGCAGTTCTTC. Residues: CAIGRAGMGNEQFF.

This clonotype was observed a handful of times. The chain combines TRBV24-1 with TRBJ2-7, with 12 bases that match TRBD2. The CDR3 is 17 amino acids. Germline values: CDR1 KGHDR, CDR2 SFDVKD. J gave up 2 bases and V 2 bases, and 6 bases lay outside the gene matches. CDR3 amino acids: CATSDYSRTSGTYEQYF. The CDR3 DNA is TGTGCCACCAGTGATTATTCCAGGACTAGCGGGACCTACGAGCAGTACTTC.

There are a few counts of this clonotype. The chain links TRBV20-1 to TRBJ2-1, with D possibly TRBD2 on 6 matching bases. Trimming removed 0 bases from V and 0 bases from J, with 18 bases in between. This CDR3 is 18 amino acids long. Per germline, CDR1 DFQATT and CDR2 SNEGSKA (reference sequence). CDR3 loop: CSARDTAPGGSSYNEQFF. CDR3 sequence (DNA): TGCAGTGCTAGAGATACGGCCCCCGGGGGAAGCTCCTACAATGAGCAGTTCTTC.

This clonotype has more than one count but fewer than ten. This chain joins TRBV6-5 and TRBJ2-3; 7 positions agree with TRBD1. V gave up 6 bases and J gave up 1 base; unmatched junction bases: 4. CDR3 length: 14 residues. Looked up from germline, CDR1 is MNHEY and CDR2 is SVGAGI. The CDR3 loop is CASRNRGGTDTQYF. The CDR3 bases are TGTGCCAGCAGGAACAGGGGTGGCACAGATACGCAGTATTTT.

CDR3 residues: CSVPTGGEQYF. CDR3 nucleotide sequence: TGCAGCGTACCAACAGGGGGGGAGCAGTACTTC. The chain uses TRBV29-1 and TRBJ2-4; D possibly corresponds to TRBD1 (8 bases). The length of the CDR3 is 11 residues. V was cut by 6 bases and J by 13 bases, with 16 bases left in between. In germline, CDR1 is SQVTM, CDR2 ANQGSEA.

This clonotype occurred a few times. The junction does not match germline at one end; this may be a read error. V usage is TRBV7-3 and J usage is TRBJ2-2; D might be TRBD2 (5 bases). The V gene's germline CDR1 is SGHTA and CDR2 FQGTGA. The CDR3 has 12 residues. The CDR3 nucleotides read TGTGCCAGCAGCTCCGACACCGGGGAGCTATTTTTT. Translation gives CASSSDTGELFF.

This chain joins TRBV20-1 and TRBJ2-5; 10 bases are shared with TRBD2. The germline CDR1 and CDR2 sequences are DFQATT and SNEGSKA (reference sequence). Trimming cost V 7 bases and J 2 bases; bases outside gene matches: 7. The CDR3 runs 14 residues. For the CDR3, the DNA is TGCAGTGGAGAGCTAGCGGGAGATCAAGAGACCCAGTACTTC. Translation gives CSGELAGDQETQYF.

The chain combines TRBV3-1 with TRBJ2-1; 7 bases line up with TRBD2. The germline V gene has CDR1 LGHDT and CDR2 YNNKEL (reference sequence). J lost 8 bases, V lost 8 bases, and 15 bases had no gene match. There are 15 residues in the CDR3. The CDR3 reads CASGSTSALLDEQFF. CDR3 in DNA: TGTGCCAGCGGCTCCACTAGCGCCCTTCTGGATGAGCAGTTCTTC.

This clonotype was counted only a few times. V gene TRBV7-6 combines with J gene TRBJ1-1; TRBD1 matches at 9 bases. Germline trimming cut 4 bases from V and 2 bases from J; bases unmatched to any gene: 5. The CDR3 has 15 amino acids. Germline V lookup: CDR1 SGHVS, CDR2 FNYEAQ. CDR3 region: CASSSPDRGNTEAFF. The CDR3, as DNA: TGTGCCAGCAGCTCACCGGACAGGGGAAACACTGAAGCTTTCTTT. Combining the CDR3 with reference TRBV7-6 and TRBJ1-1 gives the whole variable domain GAGVSQSPRYKVTKRGQDVALRCDPISGHVSLYWYRQALGQGPEFLTYFNYEAQQDKSGLPNDRFSAERPEGSISTLTIQRTEQRDSAMYRCASSSPDRGNTEAFFGQGTRLTVV.

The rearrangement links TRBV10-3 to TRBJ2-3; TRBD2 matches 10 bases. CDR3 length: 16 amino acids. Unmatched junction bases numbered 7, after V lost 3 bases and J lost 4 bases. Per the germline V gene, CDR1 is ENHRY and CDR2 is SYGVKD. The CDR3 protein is CAISDPGLAAADTQYF. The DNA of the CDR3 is TGTGCCATCAGTGACCCTGGACTAGCGGCCGCAGATACGCAGTATTTT.

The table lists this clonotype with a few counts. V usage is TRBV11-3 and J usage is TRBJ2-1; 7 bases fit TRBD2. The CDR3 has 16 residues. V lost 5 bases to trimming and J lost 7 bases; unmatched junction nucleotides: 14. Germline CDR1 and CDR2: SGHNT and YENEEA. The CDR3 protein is CASSTKRGTLRNEQFF. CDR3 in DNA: TGTGCCAGCAGCACCAAGCGGGGAACGCTCCGGAATGAGCAGTTCTTC.